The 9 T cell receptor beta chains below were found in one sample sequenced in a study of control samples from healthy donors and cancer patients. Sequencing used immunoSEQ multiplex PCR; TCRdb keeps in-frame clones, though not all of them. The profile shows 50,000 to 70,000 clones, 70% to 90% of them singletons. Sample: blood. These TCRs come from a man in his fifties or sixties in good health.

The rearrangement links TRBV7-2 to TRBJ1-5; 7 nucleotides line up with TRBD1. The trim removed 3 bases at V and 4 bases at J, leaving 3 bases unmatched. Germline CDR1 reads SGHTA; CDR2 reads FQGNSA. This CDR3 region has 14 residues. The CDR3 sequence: CASSLGQTNQPQHF. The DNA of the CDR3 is TGTGCCAGCAGCTTGGGACAGACGAATCAGCCCCAGCATTTT.

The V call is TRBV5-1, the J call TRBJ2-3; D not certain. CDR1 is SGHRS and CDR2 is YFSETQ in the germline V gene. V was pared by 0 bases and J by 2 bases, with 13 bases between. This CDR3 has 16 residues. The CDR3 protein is CASSLDVFQNTDTQYF. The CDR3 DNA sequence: TGCGCCAGCAGCTTGGATGTGTTTCAAAACACAGATACGCAGTATTTT.

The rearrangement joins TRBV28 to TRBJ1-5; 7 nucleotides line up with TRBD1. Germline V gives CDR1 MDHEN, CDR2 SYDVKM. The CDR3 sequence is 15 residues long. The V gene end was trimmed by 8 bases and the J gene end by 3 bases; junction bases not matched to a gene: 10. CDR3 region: CASGLTGDLNQPQHF. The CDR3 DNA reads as TGTGCCAGCGGACTAACAGGGGACCTCAATCAGCCCCAGCATTTT.

For the CDR3, the DNA is TGTGCCTGGAGTGTAACGCGGAATGAAGCCTACGAGCAGTACTTC. This encodes CAWSVTRNEAYEQYF. This rearrangement joins TRBV30 to TRBJ2-7; D uncertain. The CDR3 length is 15 residues. The germline V gene encodes CDR1 GTSNPN and CDR2 SVGIG (reference sequence). With 0 bases removed from V and 2 bases from J, the gap between germline ends came to 14 bases.

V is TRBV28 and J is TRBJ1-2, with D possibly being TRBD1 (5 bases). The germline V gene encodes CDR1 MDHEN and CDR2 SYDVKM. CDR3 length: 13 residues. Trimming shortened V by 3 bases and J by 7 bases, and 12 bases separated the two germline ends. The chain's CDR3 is CASSFTGTFGYTF. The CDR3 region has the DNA TGTGCCAGCAGTTTCACCGGGACTTTTGGCTACACCTTC.

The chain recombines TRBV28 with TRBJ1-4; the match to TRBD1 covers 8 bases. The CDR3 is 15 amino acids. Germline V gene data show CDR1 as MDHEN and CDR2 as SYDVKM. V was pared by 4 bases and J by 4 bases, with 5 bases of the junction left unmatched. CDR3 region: CASSSRTGNNEKLFF. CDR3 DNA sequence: TGTGCCAGCAGTTCTCGGACAGGGAATAATGAAAAACTGTTTTTT.

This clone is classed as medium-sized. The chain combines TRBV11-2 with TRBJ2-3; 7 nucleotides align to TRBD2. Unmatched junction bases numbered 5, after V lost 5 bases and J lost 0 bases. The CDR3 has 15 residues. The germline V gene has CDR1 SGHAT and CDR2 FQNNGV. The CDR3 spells CASSASGGSTDTQYF. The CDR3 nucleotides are TGTGCCAGCAGCGCTAGCGGAGGAAGCACAGATACGCAGTATTTT.

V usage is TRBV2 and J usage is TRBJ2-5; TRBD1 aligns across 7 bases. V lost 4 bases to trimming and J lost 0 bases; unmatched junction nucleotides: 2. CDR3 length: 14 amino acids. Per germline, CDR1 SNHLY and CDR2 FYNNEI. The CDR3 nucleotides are TGTGCCAGCAGTGGACAGGGTTACCAAGAGACCCAGTACTTC. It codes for CASSGQGYQETQYF.

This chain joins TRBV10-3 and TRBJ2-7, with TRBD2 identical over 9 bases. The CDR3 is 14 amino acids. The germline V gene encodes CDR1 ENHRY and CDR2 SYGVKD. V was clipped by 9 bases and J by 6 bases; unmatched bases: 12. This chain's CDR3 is CAIEAGSGSGEQYF. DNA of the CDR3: TGTGCCATTGAGGCGGGTAGCGGGAGTGGCGAGCAGTACTTC.